This TCR beta chain was profiled in a study of blood T cell repertoires in COVID-19 (dated by TCRdb to about 2020). About the study as a whole: The collaborator samples originated in the United States, Italy and Spain and spanned the acute and convalescent phases of COVID-19. Sample metadata almost always included a de-identified subject ID, COVID-19 status, age in years and sex. Where HLA class I and class II types were available, the types were taken from metadata supplied by the sample provider, not from assay-based typing. The samples were drawn from two sources: the first 160 participants of the ongoing ImmuneRACE study, and over 1,000 subjects contributed by 6 global collaborators. The repertoires were released in a freely available public database meant as a resource for research on the immune response to SARS-CoV-2. The prospective study material was composed of cDNA or gDNA derived from T cells, B-cell-depleted T cells, or PBMCs. Deeply sampled blood TCRbeta repertoires from subjects exposed to, actively infected with, or recovered from COVID-19 were included in the dataset. Broader findings and caveats from the paper: The amount of clinical and demographic metadata varied by source and participant and was provided uncurated.

The collaborating institutions used their own protocols to collect whole blood in K2EDTA tubes. For TCRbeta analysis, collaborators shipped samples as frozen whole blood, isolated PBMCs, or DNA extracted from either of those sample types. Based on the germline V gene (reference sequence), the CDR1 and CDR2 sequences are LNHDA and SQIVND. The germline V and J ends show losses of 5 bases and 3 bases respectively, and no gene match explains 8 bases of the junction. The CDR3 covers 16 residues, taking in both the cysteine and the phenylalanine. The only DNA kept is the CDR3, 48 bases in frame from the first base. As concerns this clone: Its binding antigen is unknown. No clone much larger than this one lies a single base away; base qualities are absent.

The immunoSEQ Assay, a bias-controlled multiplex PCR, was used to amplify TCRbeta CDR3 regions from genomic DNA. Regarding the original processing steps: The number of nucleated cells in each sample was estimated by amplification of reference gene primers within the assay. To quantify the absolute abundance of each unique TCRbeta CDR3 rearrangement, sequence reads were collapsed and filtered. Productive Simpson clonality was computed per sample as the square root of Simpson's diversity index over productive rearrangements. TCRdb took over this immuneACCESS table, retaining in-frame rearrangements with V and J assigned. Such tables are incomplete; in checked studies, under half of the missing clones stem from an unresolved V gene, and the remainder is unexplained. V, J and clone size derive from that table, while D and trimming were established from the DNA sequence. In this sample the table shows roughly 160,000 clones, approximately 74% of which occur a single time. The top ten constitute 2.5% to 3.5% of the sample.

Recombination joined TRBV19 with TRBJ1-4; TRBD1 aligns with 8 central bases. Specimen: peripheral blood. The clonotype comes from a woman older than 75 with acute or convalescent COVID-19. Here is the DNA: TGTGCCAGTAGTTTGGACAGGGAAGGAGCTAATGAAAAACTGTTTTTT. It specifies CASSLDREGANEKLFF.